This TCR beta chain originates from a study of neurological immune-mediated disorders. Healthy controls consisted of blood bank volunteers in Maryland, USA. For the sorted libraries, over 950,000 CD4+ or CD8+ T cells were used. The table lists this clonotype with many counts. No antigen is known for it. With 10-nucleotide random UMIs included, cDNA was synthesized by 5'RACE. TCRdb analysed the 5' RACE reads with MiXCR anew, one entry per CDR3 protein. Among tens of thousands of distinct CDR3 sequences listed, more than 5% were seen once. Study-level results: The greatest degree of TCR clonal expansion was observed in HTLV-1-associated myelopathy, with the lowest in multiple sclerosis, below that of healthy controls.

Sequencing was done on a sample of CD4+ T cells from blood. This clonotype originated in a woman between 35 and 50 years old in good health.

The chain's CDR3 is CSAQAFREGQETQYF. CDR3 DNA: TGCAGTGCTCAAGCTTTCCGGGAGGGTCAGGAGACCCAGTACTTC. V usage is TRBV20-1 and J usage is TRBJ2-5, with TRBD2 identical over 8 bases. The germline V gene has CDR1 DFQATT and CDR2 SNEGSKA (reference sequence). Trimming at V came to 5 bases and at J to 5 bases, leaving 13 bases not matched to a gene. The CDR3 sequence is 15 residues long.